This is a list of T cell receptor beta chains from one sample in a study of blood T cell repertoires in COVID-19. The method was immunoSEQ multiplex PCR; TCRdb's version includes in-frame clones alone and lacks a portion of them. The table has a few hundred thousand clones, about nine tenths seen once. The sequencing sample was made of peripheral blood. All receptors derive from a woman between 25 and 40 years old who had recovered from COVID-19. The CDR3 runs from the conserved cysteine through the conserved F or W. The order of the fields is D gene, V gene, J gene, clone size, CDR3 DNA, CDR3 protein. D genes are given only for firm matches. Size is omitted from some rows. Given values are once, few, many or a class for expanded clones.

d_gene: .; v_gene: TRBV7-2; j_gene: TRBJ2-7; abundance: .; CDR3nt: TGTGCCAGCAGCGAAGGACAAGTCTACGAGCAGTACTTC; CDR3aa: CASSEGQVYEQYF
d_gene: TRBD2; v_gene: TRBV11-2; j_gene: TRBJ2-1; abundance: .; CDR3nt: TGTGCCAGCAGCCTGTCTTTTGGCGGGGGATACAATGAGCAGTTCTTC; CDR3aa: CASSLSFGGGYNEQFF
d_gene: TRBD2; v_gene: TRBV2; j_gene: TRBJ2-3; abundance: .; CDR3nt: TGTGCCAGCAGTGAATTAGGAAGCGGGGGGCATGGCACAGATACGCAGTATTTT; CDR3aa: CASSELGSGGHGTDTQYF
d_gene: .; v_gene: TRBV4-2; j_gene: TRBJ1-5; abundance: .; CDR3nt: TGTGCCAGCAGCCAAGTCCAGGACAGTAGAAATCAGCCCCAGCATTTT; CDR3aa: CASSQVQDSRNQPQHF
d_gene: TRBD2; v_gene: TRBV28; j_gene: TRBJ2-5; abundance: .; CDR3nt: TGTGCCAGCAGTTTATCCGGGGGGGCCTCGGAGACCCAGTACTTC; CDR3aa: CASSLSGGASETQYF
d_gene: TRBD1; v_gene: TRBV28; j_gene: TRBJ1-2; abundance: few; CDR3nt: TGTGCCAGCAGTTCGGGACAGCTGGGGAGTGGCTACACCTTC; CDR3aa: CASSSGQLGSGYTF
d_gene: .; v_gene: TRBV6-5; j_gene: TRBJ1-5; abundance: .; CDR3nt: TGTGCCAGCAGTTACTCGCAGGCCCAGCCCCAGCATTTT; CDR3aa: CASSYSQAQPQHF
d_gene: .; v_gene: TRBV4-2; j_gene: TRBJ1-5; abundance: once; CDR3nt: TGTGCCAGCAGCCAAGATTGGGCAGGTGCTGATCAGCCCCAGCATTTT; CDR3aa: CASSQDWAGADQPQHF
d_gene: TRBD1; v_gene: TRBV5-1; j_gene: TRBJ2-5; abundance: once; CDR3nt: TGCGCCAGCAGAGAACAGGGGGCTCAAGAGACCCAGTACTTC; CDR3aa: CASREQGAQETQYF
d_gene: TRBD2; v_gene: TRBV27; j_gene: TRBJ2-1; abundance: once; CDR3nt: TGTGCCAGCAGGGAGCGGGGGGCGAACAATGAGCAGTTCTTC; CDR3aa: CASRERGANNEQFF
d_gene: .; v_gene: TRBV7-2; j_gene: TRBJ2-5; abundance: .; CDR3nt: TGTGCCAGCAGCCCTCCCGGGTCGGTGGAGACCCAGTACTTC; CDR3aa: CASSPPGSVETQYF
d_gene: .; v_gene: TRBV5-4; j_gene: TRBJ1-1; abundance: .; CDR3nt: TGTGCCAGCAGCGTTGGTGCGGAATTGAACACTGAAGCTTTCTTT; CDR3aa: CASSVGAELNTEAFF
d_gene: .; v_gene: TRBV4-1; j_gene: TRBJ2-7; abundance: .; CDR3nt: TGCGCCAGCAGCCAAGAGCATGGGACGGGACACCCCTACGAGCAGTACTTC; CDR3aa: CASSQEHGTGHPYEQYF
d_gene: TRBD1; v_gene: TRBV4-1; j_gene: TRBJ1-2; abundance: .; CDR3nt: TGCGCCAGCAGCCAAGATTCACAGGGGGCCCTCGGCTACACCTTC; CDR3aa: CASSQDSQGALGYTF
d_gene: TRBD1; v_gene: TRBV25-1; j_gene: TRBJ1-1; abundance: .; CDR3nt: TGTGCCAGCAGTGTGACAGGGTACACTGAAGCTTTCTTT; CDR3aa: CASSVTGYTEAFF
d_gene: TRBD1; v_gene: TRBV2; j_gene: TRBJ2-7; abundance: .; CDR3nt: TGTGCCAGCAGTGAAGCGACGGGACAGGGGACCTACGAGCAGTACTTC; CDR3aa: CASSEATGQGTYEQYF
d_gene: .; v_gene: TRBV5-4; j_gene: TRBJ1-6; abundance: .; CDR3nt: TGTGCCAGCAGCTTGACAGGGACCTATAATTCACCCCTCCACTTT; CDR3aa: CASSLTGTYNSPLHF
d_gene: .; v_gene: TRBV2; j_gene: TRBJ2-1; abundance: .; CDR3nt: TGTGCCAGCAGTGAAGCGGAGAATGAGCAGTTCTTC; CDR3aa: CASSEAENEQFF
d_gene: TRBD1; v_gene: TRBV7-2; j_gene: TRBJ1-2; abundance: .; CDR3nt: TGTGCCAGCAGCTTAGCGAGGACAGGGGATGGAGGCTACACCTTC; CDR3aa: CASSLARTGDGGYTF
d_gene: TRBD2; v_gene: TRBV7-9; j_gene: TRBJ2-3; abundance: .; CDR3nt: TGTGCCAGCAGCCCCCGGTTGGGCGGGGGGGCAGATACGCAGTATTTT; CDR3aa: CASSPRLGGGADTQYF
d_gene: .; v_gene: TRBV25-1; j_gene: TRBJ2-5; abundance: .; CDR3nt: TGTGCCAGCAGTGCTTATCAGGGGGGCGGAGAGACCCAGTACTTC; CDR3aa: CASSAYQGGGETQYF
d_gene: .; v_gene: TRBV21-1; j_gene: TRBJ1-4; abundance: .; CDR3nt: TGTGCCAACCTTAGAGACAGATCAAAGGAAAAACTGTTTTTT; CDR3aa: CANLRDRSKEKLFF
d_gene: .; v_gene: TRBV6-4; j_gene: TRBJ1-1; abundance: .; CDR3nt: TGTGCCAGCAGTGACACCCGAACAAGTGAAGCTTTCTTT; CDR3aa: CASSDTRTSEAFF
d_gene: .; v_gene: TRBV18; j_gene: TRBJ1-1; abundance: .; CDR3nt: TGTGCCAGCTCACGGGGCGTTCACGGAGACACTGAAGCTTTCTTT; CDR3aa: CASSRGVHGDTEAFF
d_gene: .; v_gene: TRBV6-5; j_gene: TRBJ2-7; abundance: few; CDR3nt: TGTGCCAGCAGACCCGGACAGAATTACGAGCAGTACTTC; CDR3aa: CASRPGQNYEQYF
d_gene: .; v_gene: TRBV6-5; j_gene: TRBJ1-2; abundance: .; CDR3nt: TGTGCCAGCAGAACGGGATTAGCTAACTATGGCTACACCTTC; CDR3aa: CASRTGLANYGYTF
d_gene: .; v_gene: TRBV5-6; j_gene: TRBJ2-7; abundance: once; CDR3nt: TGTGCCAGCAGCCTGGGTACAATCTACGAGCAGTACTTC; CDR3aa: CASSLGTIYEQYF